The 16 T cell receptor beta chains presented below share a single source sample, sequenced in a study of response to subunit inactivated influenza vaccine. TCRdb re-analysed the RT-PCR reads in MiXCR, keeping a single row per CDR3 protein. The sample lists hundreds of thousands of distinct CDR3 sequences, roughly 15% occurring once. The sequences come from PBMCs from blood, collected less than 15 days before vaccination. The receptors stem from a man aged 50-59 years who received an inactivated influenza vaccine.

V usage is TRBV6-1 and J usage is TRBJ2-7; 8 bases fit TRBD1. V shed 6 bases and J 4 bases; nucleotides not matched to a gene: 8. The CDR3 consists of 14 residues. The germline CDR1 and CDR2 sequences are MNHNS and SASEGT. The CDR3 DNA follows: TGTGCCAGCAGGCTATCCGGGACAGGATACGAGCAGTACTTC. This gives the protein CASRLSGTGYEQYF.

This clonotype turned up a few times. CDR3 sequence (DNA): TGTGCCAGCAGCTCTACAGGGGAAGGAGGCACAGATACGCAGTATTTT. It encodes CASSSTGEGGTDTQYF. The chain employs TRBV7-1 and TRBJ2-3, with 7 positions matching TRBD1. TRBV7-1 is treated as an ORF (open reading frame) with a function not yet certain. V was pared by 3 bases and J by 1 base, with 7 bases of the junction left unmatched. The CDR3 is 16 amino acids.

The chain is built from TRBV6-1 and TRBJ2-5, with TRBD2 matching over 9 bases. V was clipped by 9 bases and J by 4 bases; unmatched bases: 9. The CDR3 sequence is 14 residues long. Germline lookup yields CDR1 MNHNS and CDR2 SASEGT. CDR3 nucleotides: TGTGCCAGTTCTGGCGGGGGGGCGTCAGAGACCCAGTACTTC. It yields the protein CASSGGGASETQYF.

The V and J genes are TRBV20-1 and TRBJ1-4; 8 bases are a match to TRBD1. This CDR3 is built from 13 residues. Germline CDR1 is DFQATT and CDR2 is SNEGSKA (reference sequence). V lost 6 bases, J lost 1 base, and 1 base stayed unmatched. The CDR3 DNA reads TGCAGTGCCGGACAGGGAACTAATGAAAAACTGTTTTTT. It yields the protein CSAGQGTNEKLFF.

This chain joins TRBV5-5 and TRBJ2-2; tentative D call: TRBD2 (6 bases). Germline V gene sequence: CDR1 SGHKS, CDR2 YYEKEE (reference sequence). This CDR3 is built from 15 residues. The V end lost 7 bases, the J end lost 0 bases, and 13 bases lay between the germline ends. The CDR3 is CASGRGLANTGELFF. CDR3 sequence (DNA): TGTGCCAGCGGGCGGGGTCTCGCGAACACCGGGGAGCTGTTTTTT.

This clonotype has a handful of counts. V is TRBV27 and J is TRBJ1-4; 8 bases are a match to TRBD1. Losses at the gene ends were 6 bases for V and 0 bases for J; bases not matched to a gene: 6. This CDR3 spans 16 amino acids. Germline lookup yields CDR1 MNHEY and CDR2 SMNVEV (reference sequence). The CDR3 protein is CASSEGQGATNEKLFF. The CDR3, as DNA: TGTGCCAGCAGCGAAGGACAGGGAGCAACTAATGAAAAACTGTTTTTT.

This clonotype appeared a few times. The chain recombines TRBV5-1 with TRBJ2-3; 12 nucleotides line up with TRBD2. Germline CDR1 SGHRS, CDR2 YFSETQ. Germline trimming cut 4 bases from V and 0 bases from J; bases unmatched to any gene: 18. The CDR3 is 21 amino acids. The CDR3 DNA reads TGCGCCAGCAGCATATCTAGCGGGAGGGCCGGTTTTCCGAGGAGCACAGATACGCAGTATTTT. Its protein product is CASSISSGRAGFPRSTDTQYF.

This sequence joins TRBV15 and TRBJ2-3; 7 nucleotides agree with TRBD2. CDR3 length equals 15 residues. Germline CDR1 reads LNHNV; CDR2 reads YYDKDF (reference sequence). With V trimmed by 1 base and J by 2 bases, 3 bases remained unmatched. The CDR3 region has the DNA TGTGCCACCAGCAGAGTAGCGGGCCCCACAGATACGCAGTATTTT. This translates into CATSRVAGPTDTQYF.

The V gene is TRBV5-1, the J gene TRBJ2-5, with 8 bases matching TRBD1. CDR3 length: 16 amino acids. V lost 0 bases and J lost 2; bases outside the gene matches: 6. Per the germline V gene, CDR1 is SGHRS and CDR2 is YFSETQ. The CDR3 protein is CASSLAPRGLQETQYF. The CDR3 region has the DNA TGCGCCAGCAGCTTGGCCCCCAGGGGGCTACAAGAGACCCAGTACTTC.

As DNA, the CDR3 is TGTGCCACCAGCAGACAGGCGTACTATGGCTACACCTTC. It is translated as CATSRQAYYGYTF. The genes are TRBV24-1 and TRBJ1-2; TRBD1 might be the D (6 bases). CDR1 is KGHDR and CDR2 is SFDVKD in the germline V gene. Trimming pared 7 bases from V and 3 bases from J, leaving 11 bases between. This CDR3 has 13 amino acids.

V and J are TRBV12-3 or TRBV12-4 and TRBJ1-1; D perhaps matches TRBD1 (6 bases). The CDR3 has 16 residues. The germline V and J ends were trimmed by 6 bases and 3 bases, with 20 bases remaining between them. The CDR3 nucleotides are TGTGCCAGCAGCACCCACGCGGGGGGCAGGGACACTGAAGCTTTCTTT. Translating gives CASSTHAGGRDTEAFF.

The chain carries TRBV30 and TRBJ1-3, with 9 nucleotides matching TRBD1. Germline values: CDR1 GTSNPN, CDR2 SVGIG (reference sequence). V lost 2 bases and J lost 4; bases outside the gene matches: 3. The CDR3 sequence is 14 residues long. The CDR3 reads CAWSMGQGGNTIYF. DNA of the CDR3: TGTGCCTGGAGTATGGGACAGGGAGGAAACACCATATATTTT.

This clonotype was counted between two and nine times. The genes are TRBV20-1 and TRBJ2-1; D is unclear. Germline V gene data show CDR1 as DFQATT and CDR2 as SNEGSKA (reference sequence). V dropped 3 bases and J dropped 7 bases, with 10 bases sitting between them. The CDR3 sequence is 12 residues long. Here the CDR3 DNA reads TGCAGTGCTAGTTTGGGTGGGAATGAGCAGTTCTTC. Its protein product is CSASLGGNEQFF.

This clonotype was detected a few times. The gene calls are TRBV4-3 and TRBJ2-7; possible D gene TRBD2, 6 bases. The CDR3 is 15 residues long. V lost 4 bases, J lost 2 bases, and 15 bases lay in between. Germline-derived CDR1 and CDR2 are LGHNA and YSLEER. CDR3 sequence reads: CASSPEAWGAYEQYF. For the CDR3, the DNA is TGCGCCAGCAGCCCAGAGGCATGGGGGGCCTACGAGCAGTACTTC.

The genes are TRBV12-3 or TRBV12-4 and TRBJ2-7, with 9 nucleotides matching TRBD2. The junction had 7 bases not matched to a gene; V was cut back by 6 bases and J by 1 base. This CDR3 has 15 residues. As DNA, the CDR3 is TGTGCCAGCAGCCGTGGACTAGCGTCGTCCTACGAGCAGTACTTC. Translating gives CASSRGLASSYEQYF.

This clonotype came up a few times. As DNA, the CDR3 is TGTGCCACCAGTGAAGCCGGGACAGCACAAGAGACCCAGTACTTC. Protein sequence: CATSEAGTAQETQYF. The genes are TRBV24-1 and TRBJ2-5; 7 bases match TRBD1. The CDR3 is 15 amino acids. Germline CDR1 reads KGHDR; CDR2 reads SFDVKD. The V gene end was trimmed by 4 bases and the J gene end by 2 bases; junction bases not matched to a gene: 6.